These 17 T cell receptor beta chains were sequenced from one sample in a study of T cells after yellow fever vaccination. MiXCR was run by TCRdb on the 5' RACE reads, yielding one entry per CDR3 protein. Of under 55,000 distinct CDR3 sequences in the sample, 6.6% were seen once. The input for sequencing was CD8+ T cells not binding an NS4B(214-222) dextramer, sorted from PBMCs, taken about 41 days after the first yellow fever vaccination. The receptors stem from a man younger than 35 who received the YFV17D yellow fever vaccine.

This chain uses TRBV6-5 with TRBJ1-4; no firm D call. Per germline, CDR1 MNHEY and CDR2 SVGAGI. V was pared by 4 bases and J by 3 bases, with 15 bases between. The CDR3 length is 16 residues. The CDR3 spells CASSFFAQEANEKLFF. The CDR3 DNA reads as TGTGCCAGCAGTTTCTTCGCGCAGGAGGCTAATGAAAAACTGTTTTTT.

The chain carries TRBV7-9 and TRBJ1-2; D not resolved. This CDR3 is built from 13 residues. Trimming removed 8 bases at V and 7 bases at J, with 17 bases between. Germline V gene sequence: CDR1 SEHNR, CDR2 FQNEAQ (reference sequence). CDR3 residues: CASGSPDGSGYTF. The DNA of the CDR3 is TGTGCCAGCGGTTCCCCGGACGGCTCTGGCTACACCTTC.

This clonotype came up a few times. V is TRBV6-1 and J is TRBJ1-6; 9 nucleotides match TRBD1. CDR1 MNHNS and CDR2 SASEGT come from the germline V gene. V was clipped by 6 bases and J by 9 bases; unmatched bases: 3. The CDR3 runs 13 residues. Here the CDR3 DNA reads TGTGCCAGCAGCACAGGGGGCTCTTCACCCCTCCACTTT. This translates into CASSTGGSSPLHF.

The rearrangement uses TRBV7-2 and TRBJ2-7; no firm D call. The CDR3 length is 13 residues. Per the germline V gene, CDR1 is SGHTA and CDR2 is FQGNSA. V lost 8 bases, J lost 3 bases, and 14 bases lay in between. The CDR3 reads CASSPVIDYEQYF. DNA for the CDR3: TGTGCCAGCTCACCGGTTATAGACTACGAGCAGTACTTC.

This clonotype was seen a handful of times. The V gene is TRBV12-3 or TRBV12-4, the J gene TRBJ2-3; 9 positions agree with TRBD2. Unmatched junction bases numbered 7, after V lost 5 bases and J lost 4 bases. CDR3 length equals 15 residues. CDR3 DNA sequence: TGTGCCAGCAGTACCAGTAGCGGGGGATCAGATACGCAGTATTTT. Protein product: CASSTSSGGSDTQYF.

This clonotype was detected many times. The chain has TRBV20-1 and TRBJ2-1, with D uncertain. Germline V gives CDR1 DFQATT, CDR2 SNEGSKA (reference sequence). Trimming removed 3 bases from V and 3 bases from J, with 15 bases in between. The CDR3 totals 15 residues. DNA for the CDR3: TGCAGTGCTAGGTTCCAGCCATCCGTCTACAATGAGCAGTTCTTC. It encodes CSARFQPSVYNEQFF.

This clonotype was counted ten times or more. This chain uses TRBV6-2 or TRBV6-3 with TRBJ2-7; D is unresolved. The germline CDR1 and CDR2 sequences are MNHEY and SVGEGT. V was cut by 3 bases and J by 5 bases, with 5 bases left in between. The length of the CDR3 is 11 residues. The CDR3 reads CASSYFHEQYF. Here the CDR3 DNA reads TGTGCCAGCAGTTATTTCCACGAGCAGTACTTC.

This clonotype occurred many times. The CDR3 DNA sequence: TGCAGCGTTGTTTGGAGCACCGGGGAGCTGTTTTTT. It codes for CSVVWSTGELFF. This chain uses TRBV29-1 with TRBJ2-2; D not certain. Germline values: CDR1 SQVTM, CDR2 ANQGSEA. The V gene lost 4 bases and the J gene lost 4 bases, with 7 bases spanning the gap. The CDR3 runs to 12 residues.

A few counts support this clonotype. The chain has TRBV5-6 and TRBJ2-7; D possibly corresponds to TRBD2 (6 bases). The CDR3 has 15 amino acids. Germline CDR1 and CDR2: SGHDT and YYEEEE. Trimming stripped 4 bases from V and 3 bases from J, with 17 bases between. In DNA, the CDR3 is TGTGCCAGCAGCGCGGGACCTCGGGCCGGCTACGAGCAGTACGTC. It encodes CASSAGPRAGYEQYV.

The V gene is TRBV7-2, the J gene TRBJ2-7; 14 nucleotides line up with TRBD2. Per the germline V gene, CDR1 is SGHTA and CDR2 is FQGNSA. Trimming at V came to 4 bases and at J to 3 bases, leaving 2 bases not matched to a gene. The CDR3 has 15 residues. The CDR3 nucleotides are TGTGCCAGCAGCTATGGACTAGCGGGGGGCTACGAGCAGTACTTC. Amino acid sequence: CASSYGLAGGYEQYF.

There are many counts of this clonotype. This rearrangement joins TRBV27 to TRBJ1-5, with 9 bases matching TRBD1. The junction had 3 bases not matched to a gene; V was cut back by 0 bases and J by 6 bases. CDR3 size: 15 residues. The V gene's germline CDR1 is MNHEY and CDR2 SMNVEV (reference sequence). The CDR3 DNA reads as TGTGCCAGCAGTTTATCAGGGACAGGGATTCAGCCCCAGCATTTT. Encoded protein: CASSLSGTGIQPQHF.

The rearrangement uses TRBV7-6 and TRBJ2-3, with TRBD2 as a possible D gene (6 bases). The ends were cut back, 5 bases at V and 1 base at J, with 16 bases in the middle. CDR1 and CDR2 (germline): SGHVS, FNYEAQ. The CDR3 extends over 16 amino acids. In DNA form, the CDR3 reads TGTGCCAGCAGCCCCAGGTGGGGGGAGGGCACAGATACGCAGTATTTT. This translates into CASSPRWGEGTDTQYF.

This chain links TRBV20-1 with TRBJ2-7; D perhaps matches TRBD2 (5 bases). Germline values: CDR1 DFQATT, CDR2 SNEGSKA (reference sequence). The CDR3 length is 15 residues. V was trimmed by 3 bases and J by 4 bases, leaving 19 bases between them. CDR3 in amino acids: CSARATDWEVYEQYF. The DNA for the CDR3 is TGCAGTGCTAGGGCCACGGACTGGGAAGTTTACGAGCAGTACTTC.

This clonotype has a count of ten or more. The CDR3 loop is CSAGVTERIQETQYF. In DNA, the CDR3 is TGCAGTGCCGGTGTAACAGAACGTATCCAAGAGACCCAGTACTTC. The chain combines TRBV20-1 with TRBJ2-5, with D hard to call. This CDR3 has 15 amino acids. In germline, CDR1 is DFQATT, CDR2 SNEGSKA (reference sequence). The V and J ends lost 6 bases and 1 base respectively, with 18 bases between them.

The sample holds many counts of this clonotype. The chain carries TRBV6-5 and TRBJ1-5; possible D gene TRBD1, 5 bases. The germline CDR1 and CDR2 sequences are MNHEY and SVGAGI. The CDR3 totals 14 residues. Trimming cost V 4 bases and J 4 bases, with 11 bases left between them. CDR3 sequence reads: CASSSGRGNQPQHF. CDR3 DNA sequence: TGTGCCAGCAGTTCCGGGAGGGGAAATCAGCCCCAGCATTTT.

This clonotype was detected ten times or more. This chain connects TRBV29-1 to TRBJ1-1; no clear D. CDR3 size: 12 residues. V was cut by 7 bases and J by 0 bases, with 9 bases left in between. CDR1 and CDR2 (germline): SQVTM, ANQGSEA. The CDR3 DNA reads TGCAGCGCTATGACGGTGAACACTGAAGCTTTCTTT. This sequence encodes CSAMTVNTEAFF.

Only a few counts were recorded for this clonotype. The V and J genes are TRBV13 and TRBJ2-7; unclear D gene. CDR3 length: 12 amino acids. V lost 2 bases and J 5 bases, leaving 7 bases between the germline ends. CDR1 and CDR2 (germline): PRHDT, FYEKMQ (reference sequence). CDR3 DNA: TGTGCCAGCAGCTTACAGGTGGACGAGCAGTACTTC. Translating it yields CASSLQVDEQYF.